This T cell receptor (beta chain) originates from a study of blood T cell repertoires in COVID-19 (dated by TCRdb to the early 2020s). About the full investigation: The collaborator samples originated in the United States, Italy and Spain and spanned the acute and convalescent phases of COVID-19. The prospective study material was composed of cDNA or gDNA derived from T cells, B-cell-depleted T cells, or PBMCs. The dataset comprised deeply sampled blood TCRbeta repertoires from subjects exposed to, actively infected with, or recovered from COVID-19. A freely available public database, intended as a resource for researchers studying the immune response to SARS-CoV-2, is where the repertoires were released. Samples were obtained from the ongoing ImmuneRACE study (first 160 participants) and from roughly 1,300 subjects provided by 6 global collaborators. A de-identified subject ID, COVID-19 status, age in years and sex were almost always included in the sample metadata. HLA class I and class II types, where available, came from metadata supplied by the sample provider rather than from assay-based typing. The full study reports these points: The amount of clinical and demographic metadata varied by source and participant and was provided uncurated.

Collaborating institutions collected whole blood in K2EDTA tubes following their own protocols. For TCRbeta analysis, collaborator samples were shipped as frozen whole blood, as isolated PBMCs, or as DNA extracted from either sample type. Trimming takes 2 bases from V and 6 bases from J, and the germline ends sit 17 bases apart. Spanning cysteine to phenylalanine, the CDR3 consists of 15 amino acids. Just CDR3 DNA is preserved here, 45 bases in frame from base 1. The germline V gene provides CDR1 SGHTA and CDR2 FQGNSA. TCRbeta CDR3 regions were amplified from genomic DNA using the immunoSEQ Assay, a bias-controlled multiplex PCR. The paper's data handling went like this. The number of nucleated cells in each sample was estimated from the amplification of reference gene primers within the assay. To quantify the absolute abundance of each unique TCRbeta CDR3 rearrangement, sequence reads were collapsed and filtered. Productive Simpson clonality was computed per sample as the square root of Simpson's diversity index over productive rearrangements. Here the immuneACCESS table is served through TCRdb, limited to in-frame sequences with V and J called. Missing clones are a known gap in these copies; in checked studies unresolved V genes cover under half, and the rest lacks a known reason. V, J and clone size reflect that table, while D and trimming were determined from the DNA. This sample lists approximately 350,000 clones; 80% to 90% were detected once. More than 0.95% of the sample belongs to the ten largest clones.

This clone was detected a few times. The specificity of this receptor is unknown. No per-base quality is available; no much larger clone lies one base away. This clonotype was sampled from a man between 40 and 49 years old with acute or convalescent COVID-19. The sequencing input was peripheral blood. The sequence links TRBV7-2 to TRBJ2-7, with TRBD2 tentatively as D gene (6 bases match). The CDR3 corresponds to CASSLSLAPRGEQYF. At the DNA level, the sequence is TGTGCCAGCAGCTTATCCCTAGCGCCGCGGGGCGAGCAGTACTTC.